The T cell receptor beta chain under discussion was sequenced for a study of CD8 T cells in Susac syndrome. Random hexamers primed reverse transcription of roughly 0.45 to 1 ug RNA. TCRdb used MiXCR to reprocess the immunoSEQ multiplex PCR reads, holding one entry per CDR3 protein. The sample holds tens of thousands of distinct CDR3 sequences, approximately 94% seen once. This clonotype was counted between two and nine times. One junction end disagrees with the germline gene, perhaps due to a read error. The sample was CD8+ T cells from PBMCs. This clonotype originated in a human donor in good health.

CDR3: CASSLSPYNEQFF. The DNA for the CDR3 is TGTGCCAGCAGTCTATCCCCTTACAATGAGCAGTTCTTC. The chain recombines TRBV27 with TRBJ2-1; no clear D. The CDR3 is 13 residues long. Germline CDR1 MNHEY, CDR2 SMNVEV (reference sequence).